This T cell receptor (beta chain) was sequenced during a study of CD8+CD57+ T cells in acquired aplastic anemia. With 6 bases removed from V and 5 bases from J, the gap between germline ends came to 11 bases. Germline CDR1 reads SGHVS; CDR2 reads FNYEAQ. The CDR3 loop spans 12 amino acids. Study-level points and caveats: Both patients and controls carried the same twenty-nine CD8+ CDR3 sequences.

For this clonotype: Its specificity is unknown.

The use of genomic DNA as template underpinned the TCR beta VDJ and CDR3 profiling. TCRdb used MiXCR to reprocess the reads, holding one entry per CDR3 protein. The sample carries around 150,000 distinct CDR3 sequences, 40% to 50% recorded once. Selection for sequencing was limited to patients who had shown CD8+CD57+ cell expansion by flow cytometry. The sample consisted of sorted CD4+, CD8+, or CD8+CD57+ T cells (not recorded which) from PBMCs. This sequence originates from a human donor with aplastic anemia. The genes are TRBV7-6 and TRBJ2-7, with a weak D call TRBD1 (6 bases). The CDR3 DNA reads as TGTGCCAGCAGTCCAGGGGACGACGAGCAGTACTTC. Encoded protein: CASSPGDDEQYF.